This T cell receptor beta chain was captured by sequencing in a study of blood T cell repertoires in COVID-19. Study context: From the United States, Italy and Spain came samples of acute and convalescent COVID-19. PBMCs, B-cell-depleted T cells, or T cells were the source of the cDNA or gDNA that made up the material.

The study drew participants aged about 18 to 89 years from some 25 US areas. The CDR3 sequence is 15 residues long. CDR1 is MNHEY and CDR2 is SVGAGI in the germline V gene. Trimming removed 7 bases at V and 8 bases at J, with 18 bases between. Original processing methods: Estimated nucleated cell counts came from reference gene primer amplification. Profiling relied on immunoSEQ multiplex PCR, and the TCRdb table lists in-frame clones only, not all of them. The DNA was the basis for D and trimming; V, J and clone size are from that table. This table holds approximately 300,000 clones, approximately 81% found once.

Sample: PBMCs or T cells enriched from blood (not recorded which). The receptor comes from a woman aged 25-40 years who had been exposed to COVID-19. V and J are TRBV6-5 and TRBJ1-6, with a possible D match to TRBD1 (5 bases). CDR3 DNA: TGTGCCAGCACCGAACATGGGGCGTTGGATTCACCCCTCCACTTT. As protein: CASTEHGALDSPLHF.